One and the same sample provided the 25 T cell receptor beta chains below, sequenced in a study of cytomegalovirus exposure and HLA in healthy donors. The method was immunoSEQ multiplex PCR; TCRdb's version includes in-frame clones alone and lacks a portion of them. The table records some 140,000 clones, approximately 84% of them present only once. Material for sequencing was PBMCs. These TCRs come from a woman in her thirties in good health and CMV-seronegative.

The V and J genes are TRBV27 and TRBJ1-6; D perhaps matches TRBD1 (6 bases). Germline-derived CDR1 and CDR2 are MNHEY and SMNVEV (reference sequence). The ends were cut back, 5 bases at V and 2 bases at J, with 13 bases in the middle. The CDR3 covers 16 residues. CDR3 loop: CASSPWTVPYNSPLHF. In DNA, the CDR3 is TGTGCCAGCAGTCCCTGGACAGTACCCTATAATTCACCCCTCCACTTT.

The chain has TRBV5-1 and TRBJ2-3; 10 nucleotides align to TRBD1. After removal of 0 bases from V and 3 bases from J, the junction contained 1 base not matched to a gene. Germline V gene data show CDR1 as SGHRS and CDR2 as YFSETQ. The CDR3 covers 15 residues. CDR3 DNA: TGCGCCAGCAGCTTGGGGACAGGGGGTACAGATACGCAGTATTTT. It codes for CASSLGTGGTDTQYF.

This clone has just a few counts. The rearrangement joins TRBV13 to TRBJ1-1; TRBD1 matches 10 bases. CDR3 length equals 17 residues. V was clipped by 5 bases and J by 3 bases; unmatched bases: 12. Germline CDR1 PRHDT, CDR2 FYEKMQ (reference sequence). As DNA, the CDR3 is TGTGCCAGCAGCCCAAACCCGGGACAGGGGTTTGACACTGAAGCTTTCTTT. Its translation: CASSPNPGQGFDTEAFF.

The chain couples TRBV6-6 to TRBJ2-1; D is ambiguous. Germline V CDR1 and CDR2: MNHNY, SVGAGI (reference sequence). The germline V and J ends were trimmed by 10 bases and 8 bases, with 18 bases remaining between them. The CDR3 covers 13 residues. The CDR3 DNA reads TGTGCCACCAAGATTCCAAGCTTCGATGAGCAGTTCTTC. This gives the protein CATKIPSFDEQFF.

The chain employs TRBV15 and TRBJ1-4; possible D gene TRBD1, 5 bases. V was trimmed by 2 bases and J by 0 bases, leaving 7 bases between them. This CDR3 region has 15 residues. CDR1 and CDR2 (germline): LNHNV, YYDKDF (reference sequence). CDR3 amino acids: CATSRSDTTNEKLFF. Written as DNA, the CDR3 is TGTGCCACCAGCAGATCGGACACAACTAATGAAAAACTGTTTTTT.

This clone was counted a single time. This chain connects TRBV5-6 to TRBJ2-5, with D possibly matching TRBD2 (7 bases). V lost 2 bases and J 5 bases, leaving 19 bases between the germline ends. Germline CDR1 SGHDT, CDR2 YYEEEE. The CDR3 extends over 16 amino acids. CDR3 amino acids: CASSLEGGGYIETQYF. In DNA form, the CDR3 reads TGTGCCAGCAGCTTAGAGGGGGGGGGCTATATTGAGACCCAGTACTTC. Variable domain in full (rest from reference TRBV5-6 and TRBJ2-5): DAGVTQSPTHLIKTRGQQVTLRCSPKSGHDTVSWYQQALGQGPQFIFQYYEEEERQRGNFPDRFSGHQFPNYSSELNVNALLLGDSALYLCASSLEGGGYIETQYFGPGTRLLVL.

V and J are TRBV28 and TRBJ1-5; TRBD1 agrees at 10 bases. The CDR3 contains 16 residues. CDR1 is MDHEN, CDR2 SYDVKM, per germline. The trim removed 2 bases at V and 4 bases at J, leaving 5 bases unmatched. CDR3 in DNA: TGTGCCAGCAGTTTAGGGGACAGGGGTCAAAATCAGCCCCAGCATTTT. Translating it yields CASSLGDRGQNQPQHF.

This chain links TRBV6-1 with TRBJ1-5, with TRBD1 matching over 7 bases. The CDR3 runs 14 residues. The germline CDR1 and CDR2 sequences are MNHNS and SASEGT. J gave up 3 bases and V 9 bases, and 8 bases lay outside the gene matches. The CDR3 sequence: CARERQGTNQPQHF. In DNA form, the CDR3 reads TGTGCCAGAGAGAGACAGGGAACCAATCAGCCCCAGCATTTT.

The V call is TRBV4-1, the J call TRBJ1-2; tentative D call: TRBD1 (5 bases). V shed 1 base and J shed 4 bases, with 10 bases lying between them. Germline V gene data show CDR1 as MGHRA and CDR2 as YSYEKL. CDR3 length: 14 amino acids. The CDR3 DNA follows: TGCGCCAGCAGCCAAGGCGGGGGGAGCTATGGCTACACCTTC. This codes for CASSQGGGSYGYTF.

This chain's CDR3 is CASSLWADNEQFF. The CDR3 nucleotides are TGCGCCAGCAGCTTGTGGGCAGACAATGAGCAGTTCTTC. This chain connects TRBV5-1 to TRBJ2-1; D is uncertain. The CDR3 spans 13 residues. V gave up 1 base and J gave up 5 bases, with 7 bases separating them. Germline V CDR1 and CDR2: SGHRS, YFSETQ.

The V gene is TRBV6-5, the J gene TRBJ1-5; 7 bases align to TRBD1. The CDR3 consists of 15 residues. The junction had 3 bases not matched to a gene; V was cut back by 2 bases and J by 2 bases. CDR1 is MNHEY and CDR2 is SVGAGI in the germline V gene. In nucleotides, the CDR3 is TGTGCCAGCAGTTACGGCCAGGGGGGCAATCAGCCCCAGCATTTT. It yields the protein CASSYGQGGNQPQHF.

The gene calls are TRBV11-3 and TRBJ2-3; D possibly corresponds to TRBD2 (5 bases). V was clipped by 4 bases and J by 8 bases, with 10 bases between them. Germline V lookup: CDR1 SGHNT, CDR2 YENEEA. This CDR3 is 12 amino acids long. In DNA, the CDR3 is TGTGCCAGCAGCTCACTAGATACTACGCAGTATTTT. Encoded protein: CASSSLDTTQYF.

V is TRBV5-1 and J is TRBJ2-1; the match to TRBD1 covers 9 bases. Germline CDR1 is SGHRS and CDR2 is YFSETQ. V shed 7 bases and J 7 bases; nucleotides not matched to a gene: 12. The CDR3 totals 15 residues. The CDR3 DNA reads TGCGCCAGCGGACCGGGACAGGGTTTTCGTAATGAGCAGTTCTTC. The encoded protein is CASGPGQGFRNEQFF.

The chain combines TRBV2 with TRBJ2-5; 11 bases align to TRBD2. The CDR3 loop spans 17 amino acids. Germline CDR1 reads SNHLY; CDR2 reads FYNNEI. V dropped 6 bases and J dropped 5; count of bases not matched to a gene: 14. CDR3 sequence reads: CASRGDSGGALKETQYF. The CDR3 DNA sequence: TGTGCCAGCAGAGGGGATAGCGGGGGGGCCCTGAAGGAGACCCAGTACTTC.

V usage is TRBV5-1 and J usage is TRBJ2-7; no clear D. The CDR3 consists of 13 residues. The V gene's germline CDR1 is SGHRS and CDR2 YFSETQ. Trimming took 2 bases from V and 0 from J, leaving 6 bases between them. CDR3 in amino acids: CASSFESSYEQYF. CDR3 in DNA: TGCGCCAGCAGCTTTGAGAGCTCCTACGAGCAGTACTTC.

This sequence joins TRBV29-1 and TRBJ1-1; no reliable D call. Germline V gene data show CDR1 as SQVTM and CDR2 as ANQGSEA. This CDR3 has 12 residues. With 8 bases removed from V and 2 bases from J, the gap between germline ends came to 12 bases. The CDR3: CSFLEINTEAFF. CDR3 coding DNA: TGCAGCTTCCTGGAGATAAACACTGAAGCTTTCTTT.

J is TRBJ2-7 and V is TRBV18; D gene uncertain. The CDR3 covers 13 residues. Germline CDR1 KGHSH, CDR2 LQKENI. With 3 bases removed from V and 6 bases from J, the gap between germline ends came to 12 bases. The CDR3 DNA sequence: TGTGCCAGCTCACCGACTGGGTTGACCGAGCAGTACTTC. Translated, it gives CASSPTGLTEQYF.

V and J are TRBV28 and TRBJ1-6; D is perhaps TRBD1 (5 bases). This CDR3 is 14 amino acids long. The germline gives CDR1 MDHEN, CDR2 SYDVKM. The ends were cut back, 6 bases at V and 7 bases at J, with 13 bases in the middle. CDR3 bases: TGTGCCAGCAGGCCCCAGGGCGGAAATTCACCCCTCCACTTT. Its translation: CASRPQGGNSPLHF.

This clone was observed once. The rearrangement joins TRBV4-2 to TRBJ1-2; 8 positions match TRBD1. The germline V gene encodes CDR1 LGHNA and CDR2 YNFKEQ. V lost 0 bases, J lost 10 bases, and 10 bases stayed unmatched. This CDR3 region has 15 residues. The CDR3 region is CASSQDVRDRGTYTF. CDR3 coding DNA: TGTGCCAGCAGCCAAGATGTGCGAGACAGGGGAACCTACACCTTC.

The V call is TRBV6-6, the J call TRBJ1-5; TRBD1 agrees at 9 bases. Germline values: CDR1 MNHNY, CDR2 SVGAGI (reference sequence). The junction had 11 bases not matched to a gene; V was cut back by 10 bases and J by 4 bases. This CDR3 contains 15 residues. CDR3 residues: CATYRGTGMNQPQHF. In DNA form, the CDR3 reads TGTGCCACGTACCGAGGGACAGGGATGAATCAGCCCCAGCATTTT.

The chain links TRBV5-1 to TRBJ2-5; a weak D match, TRBD2 (5 bases). Germline CDR1 SGHRS, CDR2 YFSETQ. The V end was cut by 0 bases, the J end by 5 bases, with 8 bases between. This CDR3 is 13 amino acids long. The chain's CDR3 is CASSLAGKETQYF. CDR3 DNA sequence: TGCGCCAGCAGCTTGGCCGGGAAGGAGACCCAGTACTTC.

This chain links TRBV6-5 with TRBJ1-2; D gene uncertain. The ends were cut back, 7 bases at V and 8 bases at J, with 23 bases in the middle. CDR1 is MNHEY, CDR2 SVGAGI, per germline. The CDR3 has 15 amino acids. CDR3 bases: TGTGCCAGCATTTCCCCGGGGAGAATGTTGTCCGGCTACACCTTC. Residues: CASISPGRMLSGYTF.

This sequence joins TRBV9 and TRBJ2-5; D gene uncertain. This CDR3 is 14 amino acids long. Trimming stripped 4 bases from V and 5 bases from J, with 15 bases between. Germline CDR1 SGDLS, CDR2 YYNGEE. The CDR3 here is CASSRGLLGETQYF. The CDR3 nucleotides read TGTGCCAGCAGCCGTGGTTTACTCGGGGAGACCCAGTACTTC.

In its sample, this clone was seen a few times. The chain has TRBV28 and TRBJ1-2, with D perhaps TRBD1 (6 bases). Germline V gene data show CDR1 as MDHEN and CDR2 as SYDVKM. V was clipped by 5 bases and J by 4 bases, with 14 bases between them. The CDR3 is made up of 14 amino acids. CDR3 in amino acids: CASSPSRTAYGYTF. Here the CDR3 DNA reads TGTGCCAGCAGTCCATCAAGGACAGCCTATGGCTACACCTTC.

This chain links TRBV4-2 with TRBJ1-2; D not resolved. The CDR3 covers 14 residues. The V and J ends lost 4 bases and 0 bases respectively, with 9 bases between them. CDR1 is LGHNA, CDR2 YNFKEQ, per germline. CDR3: CASSPPQANYGYTF. CDR3 DNA sequence: TGTGCCAGCAGCCCGCCACAAGCTAACTATGGCTACACCTTC.